The 5 T cell receptor beta chains below were found in one sample sequenced in a study of blood T cell repertoires in COVID-19. Measured with immunoSEQ multiplex PCR; TCRdb has only the in-frame clones, and not every one. The repertoire holds some 150,000 clones, 87% seen once, with 3.5% to 4.5% in the top ten. Source material: peripheral blood. The receptors here all came from a woman in her sixties or seventies with active or convalescent COVID-19.

This chain joins TRBV5-1 and TRBJ2-1; no definite D call. From germline, CDR1 is SGHRS and CDR2 YFSETQ. V shed 0 bases and J shed 7 bases, with 11 bases lying between them. The length of the CDR3 is 14 residues. CDR3: CASSLGSGRNEQFF. The CDR3 coding sequence is TGCGCCAGCAGCTTGGGGAGTGGTCGGAATGAGCAGTTCTTC.

The genes are TRBV7-2 and TRBJ1-5; 11 bases map to TRBD1. Unmatched junction bases numbered 6, after V lost 4 bases and J lost 10 bases. Germline lookup yields CDR1 SGHTA and CDR2 FQGNSA. CDR3 size: 14 residues. The CDR3 reads CASSWRDRGIPQHF. In DNA, the CDR3 is TGTGCCAGCAGCTGGCGGGACAGGGGGATACCCCAGCATTTT.

The chain uses TRBV5-1 and TRBJ2-3; 7 nucleotides match TRBD1. Germline V gives CDR1 SGHRS, CDR2 YFSETQ. Trimming removed 5 bases from V and 6 bases from J; junction bases left unmatched: 9. The CDR3 consists of 14 residues. The CDR3 spells CASSYRQGEDTQYF. CDR3 coding DNA: TGCGCCAGCAGTTACAGACAGGGAGAGGATACGCAGTATTTT.

The J gene is TRBJ2-2, the V gene TRBV19, with a possible D match to TRBD2 (7 bases). The ends were cut back, 5 bases at V and 6 bases at J, with 22 bases in the middle. The CDR3 length is 17 residues. Looked up from germline, CDR1 is LNHDA and CDR2 is SQIVND (reference sequence). CDR3 amino acids: CASSGRGAPLGAGELFF. In nucleotides, the CDR3 is TGTGCCAGTAGTGGTCGGGGGGCTCCATTAGGCGCCGGGGAGCTGTTTTTT. Looking up the rest from reference TRBV19 and TRBJ2-2 gives the full variable domain: DGGITQSPKYLFRKEGQNVTLSCEQNLNHDAMYWYRQDPGQGLRLIYYSQIVNDFQKGDIAEGYSVSREKKESFPLTVTSAQKNPTAFYLCASSGRGAPLGAGELFFGEGSRLTVL.

The genes are TRBV3-1 (or the pseudogene TRBV3-2) and TRBJ1-1, with a possible D match to TRBD1 (6 bases). This CDR3 comprises 15 residues. Trimming removed 5 bases at V and 0 bases at J, with 13 bases between. Germline CDR1 LGHDT, CDR2 YNNKEL (reference sequence). The CDR3: CASSYTGSMNTEAFF. The CDR3 DNA sequence: TGTGCCAGCAGCTACACAGGGAGCATGAACACTGAAGCTTTCTTT.